The source of this T cell receptor (beta chain) is a study of blood T cell repertoires in COVID-19. Enrolment of Seattle patients took place during active infection, and they were followed longitudinally. Measured with immunoSEQ multiplex PCR; TCRdb has only the in-frame clones, and not every one. The sample lists approximately 500,000 clones, around nine tenths occurring once. Germline CDR1 is LGHNA and CDR2 is YNFKEQ. This CDR3 has 15 residues. Trimming at V came to 0 bases and at J to 8 bases, leaving 6 bases not matched to a gene. Sequenced: peripheral blood. This rearrangement joins TRBV4-2 to TRBJ1-2; TRBD1 aligns across 10 bases. The TCR originated in a woman in her 50s with COVID-19, enrolled during active disease. The CDR3 spells CASSQDKGQGFGYTF. For the CDR3, the DNA is TGTGCCAGCAGCCAAGATAAGGGACAGGGGTTCGGCTACACCTTC.